These 21 T cell receptor beta chains originate from one sample sequenced in a study of cytomegalovirus exposure and HLA in healthy donors. This PCR relied on a set of 60 Vbeta primers and 13 Jbeta primers. TCRdb's table, derived via immunoSEQ multiplex PCR, lists solely in-frame clones and lacks some. The repertoire has 97,000 or so clones, approximately 70% of them found once; the top ten carry around 2.3%. The sequencing sample was made of PBMCs. Every receptor here comes from a middle-aged man in good health and CMV-seronegative.

The chain's CDR3 is CASSLLAGPSTDTQYF. The CDR3 DNA reads TGTGCCAGCAGCCTCCTAGCGGGCCCTAGCACAGATACGCAGTATTTT. V is TRBV11-2 and J is TRBJ2-3; 8 bases fit TRBD2. Per the germline V gene, CDR1 is SGHAT and CDR2 is FQNNGV. V lost 5 bases, J lost 0 bases, and 7 bases stayed unmatched. CDR3 size: 16 residues.

The chain has TRBV5-1 and TRBJ1-6; tentatively, D is TRBD1 (5 bases). Germline V CDR1 and CDR2: SGHRS, YFSETQ. The CDR3 loop spans 15 amino acids. Trimming removed 7 bases at V and 5 bases at J, with 16 bases between. The CDR3 nucleotides are TGCGCCAGCGGCCGGGGGAGCCCCAATAATTCACCCCTCCACTTT. Amino acids: CASGRGSPNNSPLHF.

Worth noting for this clone: Other DNA sequences within the sample encode an identical CDR3. V is TRBV27 and J is TRBJ2-7; 8 bases line up with TRBD2. This CDR3 has 15 amino acids. Trimming took 5 bases from V and 3 from J; bases not matched to a gene: 9. Looked up from germline, CDR1 is MNHEY and CDR2 is SMNVEV (reference sequence). The CDR3 nucleotides read TGTGCCAGCAGTGGAGGATTAGCGGGGTACTACGAGCAGTACTTC. This sequence encodes CASSGGLAGYYEQYF.

V gene TRBV28 combines with J gene TRBJ2-7, with a tentative D call TRBD2 (6 bases). V dropped 6 bases and J dropped 6 bases, with 24 bases sitting between them. CDR3 length: 16 residues. Germline CDR1 MDHEN, CDR2 SYDVKM. CDR3 amino acids: CASSPSEAGPNLEQYF. The CDR3 DNA reads TGTGCCAGCAGCCCCTCCGAGGCGGGACCAAACCTCGAGCAGTACTTC. The full variable domain, completed using reference TRBV28 and TRBJ2-7, is DVKVTQSSRYLVKRTGEKVFLECVQDMDHENMFWYRQDPGLGLRLIYFSYDVKMKEKGDIPEGYSVSREKKERFSLILESASTNQTSMYLCASSPSEAGPNLEQYFGPGTRLTVT.

J is TRBJ2-7 and V is TRBV25-1; D is possibly TRBD1 (5 bases). The germline CDR1 and CDR2 sequences are MGHDK and SYGVNS. The ends were cut back, 5 bases at V and 6 bases at J, with 8 bases in the middle. This CDR3 comprises 11 residues. The CDR3 DNA reads as TGTGCCAGCAGTTTAGGGGTCGAGCAGTACTTC. This gives the protein CASSLGVEQYF.

As concerns this clone: One junction end does not reproduce the germline sequence, and a read error may be involved. The V call is TRBV2, the J call TRBJ1-1; possible D gene TRBD1, 5 bases. This CDR3 comprises 13 residues. CDR1 SNHLY and CDR2 FYNNEI come from the germline V gene. Here the CDR3 DNA reads TGTGCCAGTTCCAGGGTTCTTAACACTGGAGCTTTCTTT. Its translation is CASSRVLNTGAFF.

The chain combines TRBV6-1 with TRBJ2-7; possibly TRBD1 for D (5 bases). The germline V gene encodes CDR1 MNHNS and CDR2 SASEGT. Trimming removed 6 bases at V and 4 bases at J, with 16 bases between. This CDR3 is built from 14 residues. CDR3 region: CASSPYTTGYEQYF. CDR3 DNA sequence: TGTGCCAGCAGCCCCTACACCACAGGTTACGAGCAGTACTTC.

This clone was seen only a few times. V is TRBV2 and J is TRBJ2-2, with TRBD1 matching 7 bases. CDR1 and CDR2 from the germline V gene are SNHLY and FYNNEI. This CDR3 spans 16 amino acids. Trimming cost V 3 bases and J 2 bases; bases outside gene matches: 6. CDR3: CASSDTGAGNTGELFF. Written as DNA, the CDR3 is TGTGCCAGCAGTGATACAGGGGCAGGAAACACCGGGGAGCTGTTTTTT. The full variable domain, rest sourced from reference TRBV2 and TRBJ2-2, is EPEVTQTPSHQVTQMGQEVILRCVPISNHLYFYWYRQILGQKVEFLVSFYNNEISEKSEIFDDQFSVERPDGSNFTLKIRSTKLEDSAMYFCASSDTGAGNTGELFFGEGSRLTVL.

This clone showed up just a few times. For the CDR3, the DNA is TGTGCCAGCACGGGCAGGGGCACCGGGGAGCTGTTTTTT. The encoded protein is CASTGRGTGELFF. The chain employs TRBV6-1 and TRBJ2-2, with D possibly TRBD1 on 6 matching bases. The CDR3 sequence is 13 residues long. V shed 7 bases and J shed 4 bases, with 10 bases lying between them. Germline loops: CDR1 MNHNS, CDR2 SASEGT.

The V call is TRBV6-1, the J call TRBJ1-5; D is unresolved. The germline V and J ends were trimmed by 1 base and 6 bases, with 7 bases remaining between them. CDR3 size: 13 residues. Germline CDR1 is MNHNS and CDR2 is SASEGT. The CDR3 sequence is CASSEDGSQPQHF. CDR3 DNA: TGTGCCAGCAGTGAAGATGGTAGTCAGCCCCAGCATTTT.

The chain has TRBV5-6 and TRBJ2-7, with D possibly matching TRBD2 (5 bases). The V end lost 4 bases, the J end lost 1 base, and 18 bases lay between the germline ends. Germline CDR1 SGHDT, CDR2 YYEEEE. The CDR3 runs to 16 residues. The CDR3 loop is CASSRENRAASYEQYF. In DNA form, the CDR3 reads TGTGCCAGCAGCCGGGAAAACAGAGCAGCATCCTACGAGCAGTACTTC.

J is TRBJ2-1 and V is TRBV19; tentative D call: TRBD1 (7 bases). The CDR3 runs to 14 residues. V gave up 5 bases and J gave up 7 bases, with 15 bases separating them. Per germline, CDR1 LNHDA and CDR2 SQIVND (reference sequence). The CDR3 nucleotides are TGTGCCAGTAGTCCTCCGACAGGGAGGAATGAGCAGTTCTTC. Amino acid sequence: CASSPPTGRNEQFF.

This chain joins TRBV9 and TRBJ1-6; D is possibly TRBD1 (5 bases). Trimming removed 4 bases at V and 7 bases at J, with 18 bases between. The V gene's germline CDR1 is SGDLS and CDR2 YYNGEE. The CDR3 sequence is 16 residues long. The CDR3 bases are TGTGCCAGCAGCCCTCAGGGAGGGGCTAACAATTCACCCCTCCACTTT. It translates to CASSPQGGANNSPLHF. The whole variable domain, remainder taken from reference TRBV9 and TRBJ1-6, is DSGVTQTPKHLITATGQRVTLRCSPRSGDLSVYWYQQSLDQGLQFLIQYYNGEERAKGNILERFSAQQFPDLHSELNLSSLELGDSALYFCASSPQGGANNSPLHFGNGTRLTVT.

The genes are TRBV19 and TRBJ1-5; D is possibly TRBD1 (5 bases). The CDR3 spans 16 residues. Germline CDR1 reads LNHDA; CDR2 reads SQIVND (reference sequence). Trimming left V 9 bases short and J 5 bases short, with 23 bases between. The CDR3 bases are TGTGCCAGCCTCCAAGGCGGGGGGAGGAAGGATCAGCCCCAGCATTTT. Translating it yields CASLQGGGRKDQPQHF.

The V and J genes are TRBV5-1 and TRBJ2-2; D unclear. Between the trimmed V and J ends, which lost 0 bases and 4 bases, there was a span of 7 bases. This CDR3 comprises 14 residues. From germline, CDR1 is SGHRS and CDR2 YFSETQ. The CDR3 sequence is CASSLVAATGELFF. The CDR3 DNA is TGCGCCAGCAGCTTGGTGGCTGCCACCGGGGAGCTGTTTTTT.

The rearrangement joins TRBV6-6 to TRBJ1-2, with D perhaps matching TRBD1 (6 bases). This CDR3 is built from 14 residues. The germline V gene encodes CDR1 MNHNY and CDR2 SVGAGI (reference sequence). Trimming removed 6 bases from V and 5 bases from J, with 16 bases in between. The CDR3 region is CASRLLGQPYGYTF. DNA of the CDR3: TGTGCCAGCAGACTCCTAGGACAGCCGTATGGCTACACCTTC.

The chain joins TRBV5-4 to TRBJ2-3; D is undetermined. Per germline, CDR1 SGHNT and CDR2 YYREEE (reference sequence). Trimming stripped 0 bases from V and 1 base from J, with 9 bases between. This CDR3 region has 15 residues. CDR3 amino acids: CASSLVGGGTDTQYF. The DNA of the CDR3 is TGTGCCAGCAGCTTGGTAGGCGGTGGCACAGATACGCAGTATTTT.

V is TRBV5-1 and J is TRBJ2-2; TRBD1 agrees at 7 bases. With V trimmed by 0 bases and J by 4 bases, 6 bases remained unmatched. The CDR3 loop spans 16 amino acids. CDR1 is SGHRS, CDR2 YFSETQ, per germline. The CDR3 sequence is CASSLGDSSLTGELFF. In DNA form, the CDR3 reads TGCGCCAGCAGCTTGGGGGACAGTTCACTCACCGGGGAGCTGTTTTTT.

V and J are TRBV19 and TRBJ2-5; 8 bases align to TRBD2. The CDR3 consists of 14 residues. The trim removed 9 bases at V and 1 base at J, leaving 7 bases unmatched. Germline assignment: CDR1 LNHDA and CDR2 SQIVND (reference sequence). CDR3 DNA: TGTGCCAGCTCCTACGGACTAGCCCAAGAGACCCAGTACTTC. The encoded protein is CASSYGLAQETQYF.

V and J are TRBV6-5 and TRBJ2-7; 7 bases line up with TRBD1. Germline lookup yields CDR1 MNHEY and CDR2 SVGAGI. CDR3 length: 14 residues. V gave up 2 bases and J gave up 5 bases; unmatched junction bases: 6. The CDR3 loop reads CASSYTGTADEQYF. DNA of the CDR3: TGTGCCAGCAGTTACACCGGGACAGCAGACGAGCAGTACTTC.

This clone has a single count. An end of the junction differs from the germline gene, which may be a read error. The rearrangement links TRBV28 to TRBJ2-6; maybe TRBD1 (5 bases). The CDR3 has 13 amino acids. Germline values: CDR1 MDHEN, CDR2 SYDVKM. This CDR3 is CASSYPGANVLTF. CDR3 DNA: TGTGCCAGCAGTTATCCTGGGGCCAACGTCCTAACTTTC.